The rows below give T cell receptor beta chains drawn from one sample of a study of blood T cell repertoires in COVID-19. Profiling relied on immunoSEQ multiplex PCR, and the TCRdb table lists in-frame clones only, not all of them. This sample has 75,000 to 90,000 clones, with 75% to 90% found just once. The source material was peripheral blood. These receptors all stem from a man older than 75 with acute or convalescent COVID-19. The CDR3 runs from the conserved cysteine through the conserved F or W. A D gene is named only where the DNA matches it firmly. The size of a clone is reported for some rows only, either as once, few or many, or as a class for expanded clones.

v_gene	j_gene	abundance	d_gene	CDR3nt	CDR3aa
TRBV6-1	TRBJ2-1	.	.	TGTGCCAGCAGTGCGACTGCAGCAGGGCCCTACAATGAGCAGTTCTTC	CASSATAAGPYNEQFF
TRBV19	TRBJ1-2	.	.	TGTGCCAGTAGTATAGACCCCGGGCGAGGGGGCTACACCTTC	CASSIDPGRGGYTF
TRBV5-5	TRBJ1-2	.	.	TGTGCCAGCAGCTTGTACAACGACTATGGCTACACCTTC	CASSLYNDYGYTF
TRBV19	TRBJ1-1	.	.	TGTGCCAGTAGACTCCAGGGGAAGAACACTGAAGCTTTCTTT	CASRLQGKNTEAFF
TRBV20-1	TRBJ2-5	once	.	TGCAGTGCTAGGAGAGAGACCCAGTACTTC	CSARRETQYF
TRBV21-1	TRBJ2-1	.	.	TGTGCCAGCAGCAAAGCTCGGAGCGGGTCGACCCGCAACAATGAGCAGTTCTTC	CASSKARSGSTRNNEQFF
TRBV28	TRBJ1-5	.	.	TGTGCCAGCAAACCCTACAGGGAGGGTCAGCCCCAGCATTTT	CASKPYREGQPQHF
TRBV27	TRBJ1-1	.	.	TGTGCCAGCTCATGGGGGGTGAAGACTGAAGCTTTCTTT	CASSWGVKTEAFF
TRBV12-3/TRBV12-4	TRBJ2-1	.	.	TGTGCCAGCAGTCTATACAATGAGCAGTTCTTC	CASSLYNEQFF
TRBV19	TRBJ1-5	.	.	TGTGCCAGTAGAGGGACGGGGACTAGGGGTAATCAGCCCCAGCATTTT	CASRGTGTRGNQPQHF
TRBV20-1	TRBJ2-1	.	TRBD2	TGCAGTGCTGGTGGGGGTAGCGGGGGGCCTGCTTCCAATGAGCAGTTCTTC	CSAGGGSGGPASNEQFF
TRBV5-4	TRBJ1-4	.	TRBD1	TGTGCCAGCAGCTGGGGACAGCCGGGGGAAAAACTGTTTTTT	CASSWGQPGEKLFF
TRBV7-6	TRBJ2-3	.	.	TGTGCCAGCAGCTTAGTGGGGGGGGCGACAGATACGCAGTATTTT	CASSLVGGATDTQYF
TRBV6-2/TRBV6-3	TRBJ1-5	.	.	TGTGCCAGCAGTCCGGACATGAATAGCAATCAGCCCCAGCATTTT	CASSPDMNSNQPQHF
TRBV29-1	TRBJ1-1	.	.	TGCAGCGTCAGGGATACGAACACTGAAGCTTTCTTT	CSVRDTNTEAFF
TRBV9	TRBJ1-1	.	TRBD1	TGTGCCAGCAGCTCCCCCCACAGGGGCGGCTCACAGAACACTGAAGCTTTCTTT	CASSSPHRGGSQNTEAFF
TRBV4-2	TRBJ2-4	.	TRBD2	TGTGCCAGCAGCCAAGAGGGTAGCGGGGGGACCCTAGCCAAAAACATTCAGTACTTC	CASSQEGSGGTLAKNIQYF
TRBV21-1	TRBJ1-2	.	.	TGTGCCAGCAGCAAGGGAGGGGCTGGGGGCTACACCTTC	CASSKGGAGGYTF
TRBV9	TRBJ1-1	.	.	TGTGCCAGCAAGGGGTTGAACACTGAAGCTTTCTTT	CASKGLNTEAFF
TRBV12-3/TRBV12-4	TRBJ1-2	.	.	TGTGCCAGCAGTTTAATGTACTCGGGCTACACCTTC	CASSLMYSGYTF
TRBV28	TRBJ1-5	.	TRBD1	TGTGCCAGCAGTTCGGGGGACAGGGACAATCAGCCCCAGCATTTT	CASSSGDRDNQPQHF
TRBV3-1/TRBV3-2	TRBJ2-5	.	.	TGTGCCAGCAGCGGCACCGACAGTCACCAAGAGACCCAGTACTTC	CASSGTDSHQETQYF
TRBV6-4	TRBJ2-3	.	TRBD1	TGTGCCAGCAGTGAACGAGGGACAGGGGGCCTCTCCACAGATACGCAGTATTTT	CASSERGTGGLSTDTQYF
TRBV5-6	TRBJ2-1	.	.	TGTGCCAGCAGCTTACGAGTACCCGGTAATGAGCAGTTCTTC	CASSLRVPGNEQFF
TRBV10-3	TRBJ2-1	few	.	TGTGCCATCAGTGATACTGATGAGCAGTTCTTC	CAISDTDEQFF
TRBV19	TRBJ2-2	.	.	TGTGCCAGTAGTATGGGGCCAGCTAACACCGGGGAGCTGTTTTTT	CASSMGPANTGELFF
TRBV11-1	TRBJ2-3	.	TRBD2	TGTGCCAGCAGCTTACGACTAGCGGGCGGTGGGGATACGCAGTATTTT	CASSLRLAGGGDTQYF
TRBV15	TRBJ2-4	.	TRBD1	TGTGCCACCAGCAGCGGACAGGGCCTAGCCAAAAACATTCAGTACTTC	CATSSGQGLAKNIQYF
TRBV6-2/TRBV6-3	TRBJ1-5	.	.	TGTGCCAGCACCCCACTCGGGTATCAGCCCCAGCATTTT	CASTPLGYQPQHF
TRBV10-3	TRBJ1-4	.	.	TGTGCCACTCGATCCGGGGTTGATAATGAAAAACTGTTTTTT	CATRSGVDNEKLFF
TRBV3-1/TRBV3-2	TRBJ1-2	.	.	TGTGCCAGCAGCCCCGGAGGCGTTTTGTATGGCTACACCTTC	CASSPGGVLYGYTF
TRBV7-6	TRBJ2-1	.	.	TGTGCCAGCAGCTTGGGGAGTGTTTCCTACAATGAGCAGTTCTTC	CASSLGSVSYNEQFF
TRBV5-1	TRBJ1-1	.	TRBD1	TGCGCCAGCAGGGGGACAGGGGGGCTGAACACTGAAGCTTTCTTT	CASRGTGGLNTEAFF
TRBV28	TRBJ2-1	.	TRBD2	TGTGCCACCAGGACGGACGTGGGACTAGCCCGTGAGCAGTTCTTC	CATRTDVGLAREQFF
TRBV5-6	TRBJ2-7	few	TRBD1	TGTGCCAGCAGCCCCGGGGACAGCTCCTACGAGCAGTACTTC	CASSPGDSSYEQYF
TRBV28	TRBJ2-1	.	TRBD2	TGTGCCAGCAGTCCACTAGCGGGGAGCTCCTACAATGAGCAGTTCTTC	CASSPLAGSSYNEQFF
TRBV2	TRBJ1-4	.	TRBD1	TGTGCCAGCAGTGAAAGGGGGGACAGGGCTGAAAAACTGTTTTTT	CASSERGDRAEKLFF
TRBV28	TRBJ1-5	.	.	TGTGCCAGCAGTGGCCTTAGCAATCAGCCCCAGCATTTT	CASSGLSNQPQHF
TRBV6-1	TRBJ1-2	once	TRBD1	TGTGCCAGCAGTGGCCGGGACAGGAATAGTAACTATGGCTACACCTTC	CASSGRDRNSNYGYTF
TRBV3-1/TRBV3-2	TRBJ2-1	.	.	TGTGCCAGCAGCCAAAAGTTCGCGGGATCCTACAATGAGCAGTTCTTC	CASSQKFAGSYNEQFF